Shown below are 22 T cell receptor beta chains from a single sample sequenced in a study of blood T cell repertoires in COVID-19. Data came from immunoSEQ multiplex PCR; TCRdb stores just in-frame clones and leaves some out. This sample has 650,000 to 800,000 clones; 75% to 90% occur once, and the top ten carry approximately 0.25%. Sample: peripheral blood. The receptors derive from a woman aged 18-29 years with acute or convalescent COVID-19.

Concerning this clone: This specimen includes other DNA sequences encoding the same CDR3. This chain joins TRBV12-3 or TRBV12-4 and TRBJ2-7; TRBD1 is a possible D gene (6 bases). The V end was cut by 6 bases, the J end by 4 bases, with 10 bases between. The CDR3 sequence is 12 residues long. The CDR3 sequence: CASSPQGYEQYF. The CDR3 DNA sequence: TGTGCCAGCAGCCCCCAGGGGTACGAGCAGTACTTC.

The CDR3 is CASSQTDSLNQPQHF. The CDR3 DNA is TGCGCCAGCAGCCAAACCGACAGCCTTAATCAGCCCCAGCATTTT. This chain links TRBV4-1 with TRBJ1-5; D might be TRBD1 (5 bases). Looked up from germline, CDR1 is MGHRA and CDR2 is YSYEKL. The V end was cut by 2 bases, the J end by 4 bases, with 12 bases between. This CDR3 spans 15 amino acids.

V usage is TRBV7-3 and J usage is TRBJ2-6, with D maybe TRBD1 (6 bases). V lost 4 bases, J lost 4 bases, and 14 bases lay in between. The CDR3 loop spans 16 amino acids. The V gene's germline CDR1 is SGHTA and CDR2 FQGTGA. DNA for the CDR3: TGTGCCAGCAGCTCAAGAAGTGGGACAGGGGCCAACGTCCTGACTTTC. Translating it yields CASSSRSGTGANVLTF.

The V call is TRBV10-3, the J call TRBJ1-2, with D possibly matching TRBD1 (5 bases). The V end lost 0 bases, the J end lost 4 bases, and 24 bases lay between the germline ends. This CDR3 contains 19 residues. Germline V lookup: CDR1 ENHRY, CDR2 SYGVKD. The CDR3 here is CAISESSGRVPAGGYGYTF. CDR3 nucleotides: TGTGCCATCAGTGAGTCATCCGGCAGGGTCCCCGCTGGTGGCTATGGCTACACCTTC.

The V gene is TRBV25-1, the J gene TRBJ1-3; 8 bases are shared with TRBD1. The CDR3 is made up of 14 amino acids. Germline assignment: CDR1 MGHDK and CDR2 SYGVNS. The V and J ends lost 5 bases and 8 bases, in that order; junction bases with no gene match: 8. For the CDR3, the DNA is TGTGCCAGCAGTCCCCAGGGGGCGATAGACACCATATATTTT. Translating gives CASSPQGAIDTIYF.

The rearrangement links TRBV9 to TRBJ1-1; TRBD1 matches 9 bases. The trim removed 4 bases at V and 0 bases at J, leaving 4 bases unmatched. CDR1 SGDLS and CDR2 YYNGEE come from the germline V gene. This CDR3 has 15 amino acids. As DNA, the CDR3 is TGTGCCAGCAGCACCGGGACAGGGATGAACACTGAAGCTTTCTTT. As protein: CASSTGTGMNTEAFF. The full variable domain, its missing parts supplied by reference TRBV9 and TRBJ1-1, is DSGVTQTPKHLITATGQRVTLRCSPRSGDLSVYWYQQSLDQGLQFLIQYYNGEERAKGNILERFSAQQFPDLHSELNLSSLELGDSALYFCASSTGTGMNTEAFFGQGTRLTVV.

This chain joins TRBV7-9 and TRBJ1-6, with 7 bases that match TRBD1. Germline V gene lookup returns CDR1 SEHNR and CDR2 FQNEAQ (reference sequence). CDR3 length: 14 amino acids. V shed 5 bases, J shed 8 bases, and the junction held 6 bases outside the gene matches. The CDR3 DNA reads TGTGCCAGCAGCCCGGGACAGAATCATTCACCCCTCCACTTT. This translates into CASSPGQNHSPLHF.

A few counts support this clone. The genes are TRBV21-1 and TRBJ1-4; no check of the table's D call, TRBD1, against the DNA was made. TRBV21-1 is classified as a pseudogene. CDR3 size: 14 residues. This CDR3 reads CASSKKGVSEKLFF. Here the CDR3 DNA reads TGTGCCAGCAGCAAAAAGGGGGTAAGTGAAAAACTGTTTTTT.

This sequence joins TRBV2 and TRBJ1-3; D is unclear. V was pared by 3 bases and J by 0 bases, with 9 bases between. Germline loops: CDR1 SNHLY, CDR2 FYNNEI. CDR3 length equals 15 residues. As DNA, the CDR3 is TGTGCCAGCAGTGATTTCGCAGGCTCTGGAAACACCATATATTTT. This encodes CASSDFAGSGNTIYF. Drawing the rest from reference TRBV2 and TRBJ1-3, the complete variable domain is EPEVTQTPSHQVTQMGQEVILRCVPISNHLYFYWYRQILGQKVEFLVSFYNNEISEKSEIFDDQFSVERPDGSNFTLKIRSTKLEDSAMYFCASSDFAGSGNTIYFGEGSWLTVV.

The rearrangement uses TRBV9 and TRBJ1-3, with TRBD1 identical over 12 bases. The closer fit of TRBJ2-2 to the DNA end suggests the J call may be wrong. The CDR3 has 18 residues. Germline CDR1 is SGDLS and CDR2 is YYNGEE. The CDR3 DNA follows: TGTGCCAGCAGCGTAGGGGTCCGGGACAGGGGGCACACCGGGGAGCTGTTTTTT. This gives the protein CASSVGVRDRGHTGELFF.

V gene TRBV30 combines with J gene TRBJ2-1; possible D gene TRBD2, 6 bases. Germline V gene sequence: CDR1 GTSNPN, CDR2 SVGIG (reference sequence). The CDR3 loop spans 16 amino acids. V was trimmed by 2 bases and J by 0 bases, leaving 14 bases between them. The CDR3 nucleotides read TGTGCCTGGAGTCTTGGCGGGACGGTCTCCTACAATGAGCAGTTCTTC. It encodes CAWSLGGTVSYNEQFF.

V gene TRBV23-1 combines with J gene TRBJ2-7; D ambiguous. TRBV23-1 is labeled an ORF, and its function is uncertain. Deletions cut 0 bases from V and 0 bases from J, with 12 bases between. This CDR3 has 16 amino acids. CDR3 region: CASSQSPGSSSYEQYF. The CDR3 coding sequence is TGCGCCAGCAGTCAATCTCCCGGGTCGAGCTCCTACGAGCAGTACTTC.

The chain carries TRBV7-9 and TRBJ1-1, with a possible D match to TRBD1 (5 bases). This CDR3 has 16 residues. V dropped 5 bases and J dropped 1 base, with 17 bases sitting between them. The germline CDR1 and CDR2 sequences are SEHNR and FQNEAQ (reference sequence). In DNA, the CDR3 is TGTGCCAGCAGCCCTAGAGTCGGGACTAAGAACACTGAAGCTTTCTTT. It specifies CASSPRVGTKNTEAFF.

This chain connects TRBV5-5 to TRBJ2-6; the D is unclear. V shed 4 bases and J shed 4 bases, with 9 bases lying between them. The CDR3 contains 14 residues. The V gene's germline CDR1 is SGHKS and CDR2 YYEKEE (reference sequence). Written as DNA, the CDR3 is TGTGCCAGCAGCCTTCAGGCCGGGGCCAACGTCCTGACTTTC. Translating it yields CASSLQAGANVLTF.

This clone was seen a single time. The chain uses TRBV18 and TRBJ2-7; TRBD1 matches 7 bases. The CDR3 is 15 amino acids. Germline CDR1 reads KGHSH; CDR2 reads LQKENI. After removal of 3 bases from V and 6 bases from J, the junction contained 11 bases not matched to a gene. CDR3 sequence: CASSPRGLEGGEQYF. As DNA, the CDR3 is TGTGCCAGCTCACCGAGGGGGCTAGAGGGTGGCGAGCAGTACTTC.

The chain links TRBV6-5 to TRBJ2-7, with 7 bases fitting TRBD1. The CDR3 runs to 15 residues. Germline V gives CDR1 MNHEY, CDR2 SVGAGI. Trimming took 7 bases from V and 3 from J; bases not matched to a gene: 12. As DNA, the CDR3 is TGTGCCAGCACCCGACAGACAGGGTTCGGCTACGAGCAGTACTTC. It translates to CASTRQTGFGYEQYF.

This clone has a single count. The CDR3 sequence is CASSISGGGGGSPLHF. The CDR3 DNA reads TGTGCCAGCAGCATCAGTGGAGGAGGCGGGGGTTCACCCCTCCACTTT. This chain joins TRBV9 and TRBJ1-6; weak D call: TRBD1 (5 bases). Germline assignment: CDR1 SGDLS and CDR2 YYNGEE. V lost 4 bases, J lost 9 bases, and 20 bases lay in between. This CDR3 is built from 16 residues.

The chain couples TRBV6-5 to TRBJ1-2; perhaps TRBD1 as D (5 bases). This CDR3 is built from 14 residues. Deletions cut 7 bases from V and 7 bases from J, with 19 bases between. CDR1 is MNHEY and CDR2 is SVGAGI in the germline V gene. As DNA, the CDR3 is TGTGCCAGCACCAACGGGGGGAGCCGGTCTGGCTACACCTTC. Translation: CASTNGGSRSGYTF.

The V call is TRBV5-1, the J call TRBJ2-2; D might be TRBD2 (6 bases). The CDR3 spans 19 residues. The V end was cut by 0 bases, the J end by 1 base, with 19 bases between. Germline loops: CDR1 SGHRS, CDR2 YFSETQ. CDR3 protein: CASSLVFSGVTQNTGELFF. DNA for the CDR3: TGCGCCAGCAGCTTGGTATTTAGCGGAGTGACACAGAACACCGGGGAGCTGTTTTTT.

This clone was observed a handful of times. The genes are TRBV7-9 and TRBJ1-1; TRBD1 agrees at 8 bases. CDR1 is SEHNR, CDR2 FQNEAQ, per germline (reference sequence). The V gene end was trimmed by 6 bases and the J gene end by 1 base; junction bases not matched to a gene: 7. This CDR3 region has 15 residues. This CDR3 is CASSRQGIRNTEAFF. The CDR3 DNA reads as TGTGCCAGCAGTAGACAGGGGATAAGGAACACTGAAGCTTTCTTT.

This clone showed up just a few times. This chain links TRBV5-6 with TRBJ2-7; the D gene is possibly TRBD1 (5 bases). V lost 4 bases, J lost 3 bases, and 14 bases lay in between. This CDR3 region has 14 residues. The germline V gene has CDR1 SGHDT and CDR2 YYEEEE. The CDR3 reads CASSPGSSLYEQYF. The CDR3, as DNA: TGTGCCAGCAGCCCAGGGTCTTCCCTCTACGAGCAGTACTTC.

This chain joins TRBV19 and TRBJ1-6; a weak D match, TRBD1 (6 bases). The CDR3 loop spans 13 amino acids. CDR1 is LNHDA and CDR2 is SQIVND in the germline V gene (reference sequence). Trimming left V 5 bases short and J 7 bases short, with 9 bases between. The CDR3 bases are TGTGCCAGTAGTCCCACAGGGAATTCACCCCTCCACTTT. Its translation is CASSPTGNSPLHF.